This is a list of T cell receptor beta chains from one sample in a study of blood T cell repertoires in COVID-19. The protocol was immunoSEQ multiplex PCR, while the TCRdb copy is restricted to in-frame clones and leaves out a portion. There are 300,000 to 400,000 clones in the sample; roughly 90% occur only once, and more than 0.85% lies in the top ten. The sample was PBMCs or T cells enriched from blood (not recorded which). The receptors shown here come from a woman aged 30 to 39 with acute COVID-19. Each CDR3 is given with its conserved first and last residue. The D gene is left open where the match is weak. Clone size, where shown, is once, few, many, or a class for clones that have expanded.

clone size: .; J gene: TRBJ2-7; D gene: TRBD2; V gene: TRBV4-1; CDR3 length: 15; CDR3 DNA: TGCGCCAGCAGCCAAGCGGGGACTAGCGGTTACGAGCAGTACTTC; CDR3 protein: CASSQAGTSGYEQYF
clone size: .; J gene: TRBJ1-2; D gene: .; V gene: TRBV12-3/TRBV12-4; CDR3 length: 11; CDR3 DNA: TGTGCCAGCAGTCGGGGGGCCGAGTGGTCCTTC; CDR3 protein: CASSRGAEWSF
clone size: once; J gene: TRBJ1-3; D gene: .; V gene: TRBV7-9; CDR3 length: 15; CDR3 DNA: TGTGCCAGCAGCATACGAGGGGAGGCTGGAAACACCATATATTTT; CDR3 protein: CASSIRGEAGNTIYF
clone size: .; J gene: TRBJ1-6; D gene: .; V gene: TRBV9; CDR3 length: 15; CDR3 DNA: TGTGCCAGCAGCGTAGGCACAGGCCTTGGTTCACCCCTCCACTTT; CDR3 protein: CASSVGTGLGSPLHF
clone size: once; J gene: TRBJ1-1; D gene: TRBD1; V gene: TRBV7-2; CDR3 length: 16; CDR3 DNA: TGTGCCAGCAGCTTAGGCGGGGCAGGGGGGAACACTGAAGCTTTCTTT; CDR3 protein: CASSLGGAGGNTEAFF
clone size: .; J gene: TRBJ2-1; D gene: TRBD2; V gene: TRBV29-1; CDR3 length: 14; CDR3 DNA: TGCAGCGCCTCGACTAGCGGGGGGGCTAATGAGCAGTTCTTC; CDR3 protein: CSASTSGGANEQFF
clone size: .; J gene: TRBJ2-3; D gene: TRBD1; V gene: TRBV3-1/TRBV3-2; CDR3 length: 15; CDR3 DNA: TGTGCCAGCAGCCCGGGGACAGGGGGGGCAGATACGCAGTATTTT; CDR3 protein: CASSPGTGGADTQYF
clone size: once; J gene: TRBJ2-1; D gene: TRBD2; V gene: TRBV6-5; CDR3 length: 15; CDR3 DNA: TGTGCCAGCAGGAGGACTAGCGGGGGTACCAATGAGCAGTTCTTC; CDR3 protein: CASRRTSGGTNEQFF
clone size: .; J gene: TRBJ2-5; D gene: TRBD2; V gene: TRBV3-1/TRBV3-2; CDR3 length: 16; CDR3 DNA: TGTGCCAGCAGCCAAGCTAGCGGGGGACCTCAAGAGACCCAGTACTTC; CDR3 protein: CASSQASGGPQETQYF
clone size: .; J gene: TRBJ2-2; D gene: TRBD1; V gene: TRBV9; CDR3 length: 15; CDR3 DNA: TGTGCCAGCGGAAGGACAGGGGGAGGAACCGGGGAGCTGTTTTTT; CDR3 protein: CASGRTGGGTGELFF
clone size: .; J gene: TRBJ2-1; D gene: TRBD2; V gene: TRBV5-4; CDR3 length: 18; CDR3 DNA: TGTGCCAGCAGCGCAACGACTAGCGGGGGGAAGGTCTACAATGAGCAGTTCTTC; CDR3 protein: CASSATTSGGKVYNEQFF
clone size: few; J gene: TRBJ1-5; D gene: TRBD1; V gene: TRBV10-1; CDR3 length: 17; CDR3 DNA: TGCGCCAGCAGTGAGTGGCACCCGGGACAGATCAATCAGCCCCAGCATTTT; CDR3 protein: CASSEWHPGQINQPQHF
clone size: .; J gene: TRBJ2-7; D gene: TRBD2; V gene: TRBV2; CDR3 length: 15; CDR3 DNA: TGTGCCAGCAGGCCAATTAGCGGGGGGGCCATCGAGCAGTACTTC; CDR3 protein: CASRPISGGAIEQYF
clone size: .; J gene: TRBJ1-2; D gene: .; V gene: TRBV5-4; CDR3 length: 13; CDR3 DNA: TGTGCCAGCGGGACCGGGACACAAAGGGGCTACACCTTC; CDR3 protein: CASGTGTQRGYTF
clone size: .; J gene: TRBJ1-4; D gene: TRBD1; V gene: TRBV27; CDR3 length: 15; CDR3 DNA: TGTGCCAGCAGTCCCGGGACAGGGTGGAATGAAAAACTGTTTTTT; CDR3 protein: CASSPGTGWNEKLFF
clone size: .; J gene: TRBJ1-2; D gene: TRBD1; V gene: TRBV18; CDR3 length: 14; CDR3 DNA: TGTGCCAGCTCATCGGGACAGGGGGGCTATGGCTACACCTTC; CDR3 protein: CASSSGQGGYGYTF
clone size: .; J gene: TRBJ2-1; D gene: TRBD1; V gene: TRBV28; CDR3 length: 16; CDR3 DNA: TGTGCCAGCAGTTTCAACAGGGGGTGGTCCTACAATGAGCAGTTCTTC; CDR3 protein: CASSFNRGWSYNEQFF
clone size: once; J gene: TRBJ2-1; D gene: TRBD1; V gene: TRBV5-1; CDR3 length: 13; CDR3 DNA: TGCGCCAGCAGCGTCAGGGGGTACAATGAGCAGTTCTTC; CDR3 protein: CASSVRGYNEQFF
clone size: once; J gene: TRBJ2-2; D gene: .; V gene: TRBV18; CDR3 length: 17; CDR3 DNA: TGTGCCAGCTCACCTAGGAGGGGAGACGGGGACGTCGGGGAGCTGTTTTTT; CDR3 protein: CASSPRRGDGDVGELFF
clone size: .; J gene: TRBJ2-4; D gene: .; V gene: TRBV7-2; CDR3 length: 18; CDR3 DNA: TGTGCCAGCAGCTTAGGTCCCCGGCAGGCTCTAGCCAAAAACATTCAGTACTTC; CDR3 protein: CASSLGPRQALAKNIQYF
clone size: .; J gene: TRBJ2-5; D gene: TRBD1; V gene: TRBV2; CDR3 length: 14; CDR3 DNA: TGTGCCAGCAGCGGGACAGCAATTGTCCAGACCCAGTACTTC; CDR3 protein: CASSGTAIVQTQYF
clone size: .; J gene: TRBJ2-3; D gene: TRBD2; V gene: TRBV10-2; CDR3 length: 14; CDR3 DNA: TGCGCCAGCAGTCAGCGGGGGGCCACAGATACGCAGTATTTT; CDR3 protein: CASSQRGATDTQYF
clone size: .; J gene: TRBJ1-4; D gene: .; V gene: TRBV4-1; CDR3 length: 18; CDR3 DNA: TGCGCCAGCAGCCAAGAAGGAGGCAGTTCAATGTTTAATGAAAAACTGTTTTTT; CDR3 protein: CASSQEGGSSMFNEKLFF
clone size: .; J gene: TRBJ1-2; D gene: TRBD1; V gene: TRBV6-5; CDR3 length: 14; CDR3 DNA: TGTGCCAGCAGTCCAAGACAGGGTAACTATGGCTACACCTTC; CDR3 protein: CASSPRQGNYGYTF
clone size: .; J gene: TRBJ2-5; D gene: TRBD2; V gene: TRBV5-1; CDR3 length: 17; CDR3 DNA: TGCGCCAGCAGCTTGGCCGGGCTAGCGGGCGGACAAGAGACCCAGTACTTC; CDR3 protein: CASSLAGLAGGQETQYF
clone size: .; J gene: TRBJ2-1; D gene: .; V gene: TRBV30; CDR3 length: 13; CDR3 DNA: TGTGCCTGGAGTGGCAGGGGTTACAATGAGCAGTTCTTC; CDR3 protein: CAWSGRGYNEQFF
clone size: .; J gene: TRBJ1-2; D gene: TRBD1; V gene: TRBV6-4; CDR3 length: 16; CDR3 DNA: TGTGCCAGCAGTGGCAACAGGGGTGGCCCCATCTATGGCTACACCTTC; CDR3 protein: CASSGNRGGPIYGYTF
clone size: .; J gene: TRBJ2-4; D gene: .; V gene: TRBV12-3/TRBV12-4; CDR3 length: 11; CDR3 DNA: TGTGCCAGCAGTTTGGGAGTAGAGCAGTACTTC; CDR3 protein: CASSLGVEQYF
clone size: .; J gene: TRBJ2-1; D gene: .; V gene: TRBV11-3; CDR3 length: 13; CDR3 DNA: TGTGCCAGCAGCTTAGCTGTCGGGAATGAGCAGTTCTTC; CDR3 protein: CASSLAVGNEQFF
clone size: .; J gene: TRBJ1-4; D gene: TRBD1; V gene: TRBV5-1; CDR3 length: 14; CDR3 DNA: TGCGCCAGCAGCTTCACAGGGGGGGTTGAAAAACTGTTTTTT; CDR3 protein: CASSFTGGVEKLFF
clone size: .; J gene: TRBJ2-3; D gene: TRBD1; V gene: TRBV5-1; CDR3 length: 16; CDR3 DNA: TGCGCCAGCAGCTTCCCGGGACAGGGGGCGAGCGATACGCAGTATTTT; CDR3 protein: CASSFPGQGASDTQYF
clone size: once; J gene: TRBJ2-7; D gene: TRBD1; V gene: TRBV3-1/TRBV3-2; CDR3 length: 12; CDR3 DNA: TGTGCCAGCAGCCCTTACAGGGGCGAGCAGTACTTC; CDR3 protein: CASSPYRGEQYF
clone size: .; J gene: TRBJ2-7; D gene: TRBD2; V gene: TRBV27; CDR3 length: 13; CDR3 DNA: TGTGCCAGCAGTTTCGGGGAGGGCTACGAGCAGTACTTC; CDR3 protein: CASSFGEGYEQYF
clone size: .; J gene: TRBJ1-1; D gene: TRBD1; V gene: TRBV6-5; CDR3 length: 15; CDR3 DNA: TGTGCCAGCAGTTACTTAGGGGGCATGGGAACTGAAGCTTTCTTT; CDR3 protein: CASSYLGGMGTEAFF
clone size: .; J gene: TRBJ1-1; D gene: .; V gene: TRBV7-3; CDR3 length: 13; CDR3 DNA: TGTGCCAGCAGCCAAGAGGGGAACACTGAAGCTTTCTTT; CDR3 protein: CASSQEGNTEAFF
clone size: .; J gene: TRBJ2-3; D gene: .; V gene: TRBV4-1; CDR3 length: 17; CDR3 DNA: TGCGCCAGCAGCCAAGGGGGTTGGCGGACAAGCACAGATACGCAGTATTTT; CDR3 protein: CASSQGGWRTSTDTQYF
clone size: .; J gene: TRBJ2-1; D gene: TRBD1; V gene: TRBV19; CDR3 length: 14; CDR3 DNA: TGTGCCAGTAGTATGGTCGACAGGGACAATGAGCAGTTCTTC; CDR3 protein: CASSMVDRDNEQFF
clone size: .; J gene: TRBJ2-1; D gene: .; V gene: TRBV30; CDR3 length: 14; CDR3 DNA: TGTGCCTGGAGATTAGGGGGGGCGGGTGATGAGCAGTTCTTC; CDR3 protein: CAWRLGGAGDEQFF
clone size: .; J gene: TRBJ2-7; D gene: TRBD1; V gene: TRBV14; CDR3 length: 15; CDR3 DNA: TGTGCCAGCAGCCTAGCCGGGACAGGGATTCACGAGCAGTACTTC; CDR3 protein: CASSLAGTGIHEQYF
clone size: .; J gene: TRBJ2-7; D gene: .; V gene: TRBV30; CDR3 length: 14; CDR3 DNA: TGTGCCTGGAGGACCCGGACAGTAAACTACGAGCAGTACTTC; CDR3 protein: CAWRTRTVNYEQYF
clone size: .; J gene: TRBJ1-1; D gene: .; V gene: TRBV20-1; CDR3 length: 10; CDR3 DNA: TGCAGTGCTAGTCCGGGAGAAGCTTTCTTT; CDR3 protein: CSASPGEAFF
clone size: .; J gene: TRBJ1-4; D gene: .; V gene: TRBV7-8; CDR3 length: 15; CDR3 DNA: TGTGCCAGCACCCCGGATGGGAGAATGGATGAAAAACTGTTTTTT; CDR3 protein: CASTPDGRMDEKLFF
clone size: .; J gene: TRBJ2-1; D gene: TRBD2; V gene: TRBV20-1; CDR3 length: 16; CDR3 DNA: TGCAGTGCTAGTTTCCGCGGACTAGTCTCCTACAATGAGCAGTTCTTC; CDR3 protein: CSASFRGLVSYNEQFF
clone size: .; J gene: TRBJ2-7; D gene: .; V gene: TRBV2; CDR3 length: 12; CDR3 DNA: TGTGCCAGCAGTTCACAGGGTTCCGAGCAGTACTTC; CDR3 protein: CASSSQGSEQYF
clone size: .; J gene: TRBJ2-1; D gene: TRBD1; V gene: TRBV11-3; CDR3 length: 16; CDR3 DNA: TGTGCCAGCAGCTTAGGCGCAGGGGGCAAGTACAATGAGCAGTTCTTC; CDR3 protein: CASSLGAGGKYNEQFF
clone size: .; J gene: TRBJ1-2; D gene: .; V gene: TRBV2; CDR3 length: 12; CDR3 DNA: TGTGCCAGCAGGGGAGTCGGCTATGGCTACACCTTC; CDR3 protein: CASRGVGYGYTF
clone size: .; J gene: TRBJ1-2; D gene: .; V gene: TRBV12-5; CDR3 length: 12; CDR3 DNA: TGTGCTAGTGGTTTGTCGTTTGAGGTCTACACCTTC; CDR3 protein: CASGLSFEVYTF
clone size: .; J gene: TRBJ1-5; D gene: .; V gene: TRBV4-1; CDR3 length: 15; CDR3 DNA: TGCGCCAGCAACCCAACAGGGTATAGCAATCAGCCCCAGCATTTT; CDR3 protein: CASNPTGYSNQPQHF
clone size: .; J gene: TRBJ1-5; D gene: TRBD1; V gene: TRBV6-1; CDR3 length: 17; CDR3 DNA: TGTGCCAGCAGTGCCCTCAAAACCGACAGGGCATATCAGCCCCAGCATTTT; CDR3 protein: CASSALKTDRAYQPQHF
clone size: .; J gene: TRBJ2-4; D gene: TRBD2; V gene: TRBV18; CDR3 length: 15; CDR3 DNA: TGTGCCAGCTCACCTACTAGCGGGGGGAAAAACATTCAGTACTTC; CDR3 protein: CASSPTSGGKNIQYF
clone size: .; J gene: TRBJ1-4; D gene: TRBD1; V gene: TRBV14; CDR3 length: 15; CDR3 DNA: TGTGCCAGCAGCCCTAGACAGGGGAGGGCTGAAAAACTGTTTTTT; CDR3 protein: CASSPRQGRAEKLFF
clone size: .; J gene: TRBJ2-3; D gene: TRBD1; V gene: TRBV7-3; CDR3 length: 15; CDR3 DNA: TGTGCCAGCAGTTCGACAGGGGCGGGTTCAGATACGCAGTATTTT; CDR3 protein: CASSSTGAGSDTQYF
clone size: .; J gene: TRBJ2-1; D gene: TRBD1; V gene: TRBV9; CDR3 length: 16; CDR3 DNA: TGTGCCAGCAGCGTATCATCCGGGACAGGGAACAATGAGCAGTTCTTC; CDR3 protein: CASSVSSGTGNNEQFF
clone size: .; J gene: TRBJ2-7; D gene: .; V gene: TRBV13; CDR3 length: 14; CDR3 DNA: TGTGCCAGCAGCCTCTGGACAGCCTCCTACGAGCAGTACTTC; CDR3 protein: CASSLWTASYEQYF
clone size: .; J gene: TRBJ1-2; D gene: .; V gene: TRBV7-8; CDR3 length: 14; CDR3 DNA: TGTGCCAGCAGCTTAACACCGGAGGGCTATGGCTACACCTTC; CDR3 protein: CASSLTPEGYGYTF
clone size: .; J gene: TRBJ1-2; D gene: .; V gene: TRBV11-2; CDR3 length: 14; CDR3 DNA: TGTGCCAGCAGCTTACAGGGGTTGGGATATGGCTACACCTTC; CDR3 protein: CASSLQGLGYGYTF
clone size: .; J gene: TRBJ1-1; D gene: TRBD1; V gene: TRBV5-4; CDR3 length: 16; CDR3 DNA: TGTGCCAGCAGCTTGGTCAGGGGGAATCTGAACACTGAAGCTTTCTTT; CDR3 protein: CASSLVRGNLNTEAFF
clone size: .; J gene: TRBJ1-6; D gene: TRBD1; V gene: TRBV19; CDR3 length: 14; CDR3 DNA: TGTGCCAGTAGACCGACAGGGGGCGCTGCCCCCCTCCACTTT; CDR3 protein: CASRPTGGAAPLHF
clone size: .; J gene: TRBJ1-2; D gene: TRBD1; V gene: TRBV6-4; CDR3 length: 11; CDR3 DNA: TGTGCCAGCAGCCCGACAGGGCACTACACCTTC; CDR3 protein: CASSPTGHYTF
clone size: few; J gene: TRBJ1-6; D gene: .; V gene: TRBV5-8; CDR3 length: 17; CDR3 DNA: TGTGCCAGCAGCTTGGGGAGGAGAGCTCCCTATAATTCACCCCTCCACTTT; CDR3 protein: CASSLGRRAPYNSPLHF